Listed here is a single T cell receptor (beta chain). This CDR3 region has 16 residues. V was shortened by 0 bases and J by 1 base, with 11 bases between the two germline ends. In germline, CDR1 is SGHRS, CDR2 YFSETQ. Synthetic TCR analog templates were spiked into each PCR. Assay used: immunoSEQ multiplex PCR; TCRdb lists only in-frame clones, some missing. The sample includes 45,000 to 70,000 clones, 85% of them seen just once. This sample is part of a study of PD-L1 blockade in urothelial cancer. On the study more broadly: Of prior chemotherapy regimens, patients had received between 0 and 3. Investigators checked blood 3 weeks (second dose) and 6 weeks after treatment start.

Time point denoted: pretreatment peripheral blood. Between 1 and 8 samples per patient were obtained, pretreatment and on-treatment. This clonotype originated in a man aged 70-80 years with urothelial cancer. Sequenced here: PBMCs, sampled around atezolizumab (anti-PD-L1) treatment. J is TRBJ2-1 and V is TRBV5-1; no definite D call. CDR3 protein: CASSLAPGSSYNEQFF. The CDR3 region has the DNA TGCGCCAGCAGCTTGGCCCCGGGTAGTTCCTACAATGAGCAGTTCTTC.